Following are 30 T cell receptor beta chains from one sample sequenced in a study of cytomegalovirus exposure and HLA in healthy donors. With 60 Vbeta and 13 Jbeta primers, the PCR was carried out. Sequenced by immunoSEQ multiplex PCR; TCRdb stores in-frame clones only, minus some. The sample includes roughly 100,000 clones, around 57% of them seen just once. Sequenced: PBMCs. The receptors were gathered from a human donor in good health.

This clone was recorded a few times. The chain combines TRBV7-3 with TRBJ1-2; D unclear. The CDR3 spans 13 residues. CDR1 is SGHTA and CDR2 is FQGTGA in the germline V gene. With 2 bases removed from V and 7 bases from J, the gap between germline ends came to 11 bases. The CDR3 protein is CASSLGSSGGYTF. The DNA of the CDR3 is TGTGCCAGCAGCTTAGGTTCTTCCGGTGGCTACACCTTC.

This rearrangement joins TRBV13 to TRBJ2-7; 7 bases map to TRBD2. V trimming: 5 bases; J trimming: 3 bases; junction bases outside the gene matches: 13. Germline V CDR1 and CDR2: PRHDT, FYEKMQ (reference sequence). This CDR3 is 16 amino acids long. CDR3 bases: TGTGCCAGCAGCCCAGGTGGAGCGGGACTCAGCTACGAGCAGTACTTC. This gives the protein CASSPGGAGLSYEQYF.

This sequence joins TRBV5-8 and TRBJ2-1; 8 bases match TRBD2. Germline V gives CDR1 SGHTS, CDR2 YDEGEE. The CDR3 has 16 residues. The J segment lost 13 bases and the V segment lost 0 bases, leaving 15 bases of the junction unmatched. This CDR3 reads CASSLVLLADDSYQFF. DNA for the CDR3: TGTGCCAGCAGCTTGGTCTTACTAGCGGACGATTCCTACCAGTTCTTC.

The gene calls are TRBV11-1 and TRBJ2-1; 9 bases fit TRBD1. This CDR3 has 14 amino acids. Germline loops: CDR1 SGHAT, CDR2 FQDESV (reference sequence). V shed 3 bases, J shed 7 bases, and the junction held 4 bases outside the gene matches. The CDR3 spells CASSFYRGRNEQFF. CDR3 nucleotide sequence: TGTGCCAGCAGCTTCTACAGGGGGCGTAATGAGCAGTTCTTC. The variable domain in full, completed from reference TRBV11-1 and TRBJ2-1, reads EAEVAQSPRYKITEKSQAVAFWCDPISGHATLYWYRQILGQGPELLVQFQDESVVDDSQLPKDRFSAERLKGVDSTLKIQPAELGDSAMYLCASSFYRGRNEQFFGPGTRLTVL.

The CDR3 loop reads CASSLEALDEQFF. The CDR3 DNA sequence: TGCGCCAGCAGCTTGGAAGCGTTAGATGAGCAGTTCTTC. The chain combines TRBV5-1 with TRBJ2-1; D gene ambiguous. The CDR3 totals 13 residues. CDR1 is SGHRS and CDR2 is YFSETQ in the germline V gene. Trimming cost V 0 bases and J 8 bases, with 9 bases left between them.

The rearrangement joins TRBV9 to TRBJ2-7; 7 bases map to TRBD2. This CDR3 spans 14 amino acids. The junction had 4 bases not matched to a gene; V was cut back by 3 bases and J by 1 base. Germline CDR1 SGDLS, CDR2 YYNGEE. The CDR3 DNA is TGTGCCAGCAGCGCGGGGAGGGTATCCTACGAGCAGTACTTC. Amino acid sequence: CASSAGRVSYEQYF.

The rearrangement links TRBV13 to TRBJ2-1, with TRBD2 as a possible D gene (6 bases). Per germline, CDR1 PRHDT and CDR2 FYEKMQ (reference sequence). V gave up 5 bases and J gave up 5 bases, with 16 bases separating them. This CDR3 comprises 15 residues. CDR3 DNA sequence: TGTGCCAGCAGCCAGCTAGCGCCTCTAAACAATGAGCAGTTCTTC. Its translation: CASSQLAPLNNEQFF.

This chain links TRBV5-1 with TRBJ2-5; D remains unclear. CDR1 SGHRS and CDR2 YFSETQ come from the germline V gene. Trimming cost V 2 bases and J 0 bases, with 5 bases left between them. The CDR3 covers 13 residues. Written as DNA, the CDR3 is TGCGCCAGCAGCTTCCAATACCAAGAGACCCAGTACTTC. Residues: CASSFQYQETQYF.

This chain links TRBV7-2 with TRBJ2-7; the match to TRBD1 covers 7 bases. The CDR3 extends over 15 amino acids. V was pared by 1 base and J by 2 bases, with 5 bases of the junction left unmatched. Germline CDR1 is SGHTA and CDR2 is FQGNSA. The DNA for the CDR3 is TGTGCCAGCAGCTTAGAGGGGCAGGGGGCCTACGAGCAGTACTTC. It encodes CASSLEGQGAYEQYF.

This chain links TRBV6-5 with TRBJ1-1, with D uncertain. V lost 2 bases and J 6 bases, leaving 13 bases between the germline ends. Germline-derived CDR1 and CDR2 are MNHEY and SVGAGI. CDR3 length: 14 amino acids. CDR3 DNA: TGTGCCAGCAGTTACGCCCACGGGATGCCTGAAGCTTTCTTT. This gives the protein CASSYAHGMPEAFF.

As DNA, the CDR3 is TGCGCCAGCAGCCAAGGAGGTAGCGGGAGAGGTCTTTGGGCAGATACGCAGTATTTT. Encoded protein: CASSQGGSGRGLWADTQYF. This chain uses TRBV4-1 with TRBJ2-3; 9 bases are a match to TRBD2. With V trimmed by 1 base and J by 4 bases, 15 bases remained unmatched. This CDR3 comprises 19 residues. The germline gives CDR1 MGHRA, CDR2 YSYEKL.

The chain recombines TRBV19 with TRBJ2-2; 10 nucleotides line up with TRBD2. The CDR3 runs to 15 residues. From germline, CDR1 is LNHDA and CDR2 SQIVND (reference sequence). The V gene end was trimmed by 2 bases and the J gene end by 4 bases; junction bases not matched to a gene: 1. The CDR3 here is CASSISGRATGELFF. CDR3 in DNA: TGTGCCAGTAGTATAAGCGGGAGGGCCACCGGGGAGCTGTTTTTT.

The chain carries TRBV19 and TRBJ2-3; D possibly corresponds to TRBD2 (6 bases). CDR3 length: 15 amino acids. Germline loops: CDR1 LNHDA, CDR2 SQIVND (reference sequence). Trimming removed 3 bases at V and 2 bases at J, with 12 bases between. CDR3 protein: CASSIGGRYTDTQYF. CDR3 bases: TGTGCCAGTAGTATTGGAGGGAGGTACACAGATACGCAGTATTTT.

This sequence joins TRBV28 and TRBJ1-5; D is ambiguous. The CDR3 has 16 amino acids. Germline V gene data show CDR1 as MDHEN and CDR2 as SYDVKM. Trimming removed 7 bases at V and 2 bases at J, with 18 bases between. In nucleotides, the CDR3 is TGTGCCAGCACCCTGAATGCTCCGGTCGGCAATCAGCCCCAGCATTTT. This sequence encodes CASTLNAPVGNQPQHF.

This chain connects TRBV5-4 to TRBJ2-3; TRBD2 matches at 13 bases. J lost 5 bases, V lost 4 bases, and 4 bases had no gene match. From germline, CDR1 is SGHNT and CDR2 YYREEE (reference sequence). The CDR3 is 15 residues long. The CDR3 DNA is TGTGCCAGCAGCCCCGGACTAGCGGGAGTAGATACGCAGTATTTT. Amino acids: CASSPGLAGVDTQYF.

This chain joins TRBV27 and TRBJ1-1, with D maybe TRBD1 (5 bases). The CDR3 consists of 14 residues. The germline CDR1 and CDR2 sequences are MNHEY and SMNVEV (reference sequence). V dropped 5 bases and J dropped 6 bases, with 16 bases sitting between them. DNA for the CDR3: TGTGCCAGCAGTCAAGTGGGGGGGAGCGCTGAAGCTTTCTTT. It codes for CASSQVGGSAEAFF.

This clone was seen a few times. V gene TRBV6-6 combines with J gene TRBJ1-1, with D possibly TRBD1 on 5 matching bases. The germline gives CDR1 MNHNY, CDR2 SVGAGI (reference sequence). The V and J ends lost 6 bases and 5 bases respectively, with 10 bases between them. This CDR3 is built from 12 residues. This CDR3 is CASSPGGTEAFF. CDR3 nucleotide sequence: TGTGCCAGCAGCCCCGGGGGAACTGAAGCTTTCTTT.

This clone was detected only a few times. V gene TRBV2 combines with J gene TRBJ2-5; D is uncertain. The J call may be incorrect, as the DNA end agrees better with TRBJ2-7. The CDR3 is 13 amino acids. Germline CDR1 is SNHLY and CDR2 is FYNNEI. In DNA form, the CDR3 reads TGTGCCAGCACAGGTACAAGCTCCTACGAGCAGTACTTC. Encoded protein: CASTGTSSYEQYF.

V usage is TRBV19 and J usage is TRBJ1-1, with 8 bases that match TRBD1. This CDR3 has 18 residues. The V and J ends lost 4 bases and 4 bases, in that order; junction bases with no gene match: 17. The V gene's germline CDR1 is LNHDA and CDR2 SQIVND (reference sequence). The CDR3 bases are TGTGCCAGTAGTAGGCCCGACAGGGGAACATTACACGGCACTGAAGCTTTCTTT. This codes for CASSRPDRGTLHGTEAFF.

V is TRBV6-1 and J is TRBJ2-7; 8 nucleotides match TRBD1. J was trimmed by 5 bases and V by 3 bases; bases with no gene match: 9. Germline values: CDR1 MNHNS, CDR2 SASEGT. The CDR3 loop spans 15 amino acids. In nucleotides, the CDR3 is TGTGCCAGCAGTGATGGTACAGGGGGAATCAACGAGCAGTACTTC. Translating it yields CASSDGTGGINEQYF.

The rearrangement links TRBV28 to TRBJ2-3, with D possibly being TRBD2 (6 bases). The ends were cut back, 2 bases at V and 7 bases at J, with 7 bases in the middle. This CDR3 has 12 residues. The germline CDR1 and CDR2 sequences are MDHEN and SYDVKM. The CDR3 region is CASSLLANTQYF. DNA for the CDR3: TGTGCCAGCAGTTTACTAGCGAATACGCAGTATTTT.

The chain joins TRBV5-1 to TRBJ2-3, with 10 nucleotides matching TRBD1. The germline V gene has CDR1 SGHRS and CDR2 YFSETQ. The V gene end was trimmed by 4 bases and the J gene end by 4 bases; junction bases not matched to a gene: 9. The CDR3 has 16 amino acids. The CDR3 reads CASSLHMTGGPDTQYF. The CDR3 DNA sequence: TGCGCCAGCAGCCTACACATGACAGGGGGCCCAGATACGCAGTATTTT.

Here the CDR3 reads CASSKGILGGNTEAFF. DNA of the CDR3: TGTGCCAGTAGTAAAGGCATACTAGGAGGGAACACTGAAGCTTTCTTT. The rearrangement links TRBV19 to TRBJ1-1; D remains unclear. The CDR3 extends over 16 amino acids. Germline V lookup: CDR1 LNHDA, CDR2 SQIVND (reference sequence). Trimming shortened V by 4 bases and J by 1 base, and 16 bases separated the two germline ends.

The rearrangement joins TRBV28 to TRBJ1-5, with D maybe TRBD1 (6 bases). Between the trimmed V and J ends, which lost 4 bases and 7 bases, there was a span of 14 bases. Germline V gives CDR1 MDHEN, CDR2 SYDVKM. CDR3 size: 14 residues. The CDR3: CASSSPGERQPQHF. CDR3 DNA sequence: TGTGCCAGCAGTTCCCCAGGGGAACGGCAGCCCCAGCATTTT.

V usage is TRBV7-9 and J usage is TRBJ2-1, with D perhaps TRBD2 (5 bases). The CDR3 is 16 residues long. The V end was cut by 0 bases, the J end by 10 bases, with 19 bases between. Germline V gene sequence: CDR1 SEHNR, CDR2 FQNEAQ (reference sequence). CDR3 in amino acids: CASSLALAAPTGEQFF. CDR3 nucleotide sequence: TGTGCCAGCAGCTTAGCCCTGGCAGCGCCAACGGGGGAGCAGTTCTTC.

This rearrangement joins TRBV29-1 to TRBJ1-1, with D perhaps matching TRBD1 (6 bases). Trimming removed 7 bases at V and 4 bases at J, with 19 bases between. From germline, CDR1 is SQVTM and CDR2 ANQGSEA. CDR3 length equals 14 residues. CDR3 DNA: TGCAGCGCCCAGACAGGCCCGCCAGGCACTGAAGCTTTCTTT. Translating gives CSAQTGPPGTEAFF.

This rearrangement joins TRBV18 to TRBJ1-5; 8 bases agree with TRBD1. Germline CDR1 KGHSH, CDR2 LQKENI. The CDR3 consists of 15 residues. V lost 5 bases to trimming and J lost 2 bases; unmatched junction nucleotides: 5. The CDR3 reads CASSSQTGGNQPQHF. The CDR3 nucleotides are TGTGCCAGCTCATCCCAGACAGGGGGCAATCAGCCCCAGCATTTT.

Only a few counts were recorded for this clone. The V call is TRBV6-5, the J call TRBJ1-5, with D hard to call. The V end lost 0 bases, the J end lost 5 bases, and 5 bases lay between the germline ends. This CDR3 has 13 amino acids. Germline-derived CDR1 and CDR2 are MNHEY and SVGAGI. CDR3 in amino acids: CASSYSVDQPQHF. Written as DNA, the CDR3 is TGTGCCAGCAGTTACTCCGTCGATCAGCCCCAGCATTTT.

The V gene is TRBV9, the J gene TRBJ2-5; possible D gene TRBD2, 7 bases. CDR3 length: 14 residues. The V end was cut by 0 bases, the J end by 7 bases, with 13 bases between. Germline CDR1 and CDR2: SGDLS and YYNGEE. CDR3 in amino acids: CASSVDGGARTQYF. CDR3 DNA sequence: TGTGCCAGCAGCGTAGATGGGGGGGCGAGGACCCAGTACTTC. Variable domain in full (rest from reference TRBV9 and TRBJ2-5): DSGVTQTPKHLITATGQRVTLRCSPRSGDLSVYWYQQSLDQGLQFLIQYYNGEERAKGNILERFSAQQFPDLHSELNLSSLELGDSALYFCASSVDGGARTQYFGPGTRLLVL.

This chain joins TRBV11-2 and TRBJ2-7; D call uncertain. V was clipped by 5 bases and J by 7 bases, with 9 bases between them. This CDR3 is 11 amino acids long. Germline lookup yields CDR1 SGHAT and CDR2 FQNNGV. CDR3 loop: CASSPLREQYF. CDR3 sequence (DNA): TGTGCCAGCAGCCCTCTGAGGGAGCAGTACTTC. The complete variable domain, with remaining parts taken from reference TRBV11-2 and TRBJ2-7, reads EAGVAQSPRYKIIEKRQSVAFWCNPISGHATLYWYQQILGQGPKLLIQFQNNGVVDDSQLPKDRFSAERLKGVDSTLKIQPAKLEDSAVYLCASSPLREQYFGPGTRLTVT.